Sequencing of this TCR beta chain was carried out in a study of T-cell reconstitution after alpha-beta-depleted transplantation in children. The CDR3 sequence is 13 residues long. V lost 0 bases and J 7 bases, leaving 10 bases between the germline ends. CDR1 and CDR2 (germline): DFQATT, SNEGSKA (reference sequence). This clonotype appeared many times. It was with unique molecular identifiers that the TCRbeta library was prepared. In TCRdb, the PCR reads were re-called with MiXCR into one record per CDR3 protein. The sample carries roughly 200,000 distinct CDR3 sequences, 14% to 15% recorded once. Sequenced here: PBMCs from the stem cell graft donor, sampled from the stem cell graft. This sequence joins TRBV20-1 and TRBJ2-4; D not certain. The sequence was obtained from a human donor who donated a stem cell graft to a child with acute lymphoblastic leukemia. The CDR3 nucleotides read TGCAGTGCTAGAGATTCCGGTGTCAACATTCAGTACTTC. Translating it yields CSARDSGVNIQYF.